This T cell receptor beta chain was captured in a study of human T cells and chemical hapten exposure. Whole-study context: The study patch tested 0.01% DPC on the upper back and read results at 6 days. Study-level results: Large CDR3 similarity clusters arose significantly more often from expanded TCRs than from controls. Counts of expanded TCRs (at PT1) showed a positive correlation with patch test score. With DPC sensitization, TCRs exceeding 1 in 1000 frequency showed no change.

The time point: pre-sensitization, week 0. Treatment of the sample: therapeutic diphenylcyclopropenone sensitization with weekly scalp DPC. This clonotype was seen many times. Its antigen is still unknown. The CDR3 loop spans 13 amino acids. Germline CDR1 SNHLY, CDR2 FYNNEI. The germline V and J ends were trimmed by 1 base and 10 bases, with 11 bases remaining between them. TCRdb redid the calling of the RACE reads with MiXCR, one entry per CDR3 protein. The data contain 300,000 to 450,000 distinct CDR3 sequences, around 5.5% of them seen just once; the ten biggest clones take up about 2.5%. The rearrangement joins TRBV2 to TRBJ2-1; unclear D gene. The sequencing here drew on whole blood, taken in connection with sensitization to the hapten diphenylcyclopropenone (DPC). The origin of this receptor is a woman aged 50 to 60 with alopecia areata. Some clones in this sample may be carry-over from other donors' samples. CDR3 sequence: CASSEGGSWEQFF. The DNA for the CDR3 is TGTGCCAGCAGTGAAGGAGGTAGCTGGGAGCAGTTCTTC.